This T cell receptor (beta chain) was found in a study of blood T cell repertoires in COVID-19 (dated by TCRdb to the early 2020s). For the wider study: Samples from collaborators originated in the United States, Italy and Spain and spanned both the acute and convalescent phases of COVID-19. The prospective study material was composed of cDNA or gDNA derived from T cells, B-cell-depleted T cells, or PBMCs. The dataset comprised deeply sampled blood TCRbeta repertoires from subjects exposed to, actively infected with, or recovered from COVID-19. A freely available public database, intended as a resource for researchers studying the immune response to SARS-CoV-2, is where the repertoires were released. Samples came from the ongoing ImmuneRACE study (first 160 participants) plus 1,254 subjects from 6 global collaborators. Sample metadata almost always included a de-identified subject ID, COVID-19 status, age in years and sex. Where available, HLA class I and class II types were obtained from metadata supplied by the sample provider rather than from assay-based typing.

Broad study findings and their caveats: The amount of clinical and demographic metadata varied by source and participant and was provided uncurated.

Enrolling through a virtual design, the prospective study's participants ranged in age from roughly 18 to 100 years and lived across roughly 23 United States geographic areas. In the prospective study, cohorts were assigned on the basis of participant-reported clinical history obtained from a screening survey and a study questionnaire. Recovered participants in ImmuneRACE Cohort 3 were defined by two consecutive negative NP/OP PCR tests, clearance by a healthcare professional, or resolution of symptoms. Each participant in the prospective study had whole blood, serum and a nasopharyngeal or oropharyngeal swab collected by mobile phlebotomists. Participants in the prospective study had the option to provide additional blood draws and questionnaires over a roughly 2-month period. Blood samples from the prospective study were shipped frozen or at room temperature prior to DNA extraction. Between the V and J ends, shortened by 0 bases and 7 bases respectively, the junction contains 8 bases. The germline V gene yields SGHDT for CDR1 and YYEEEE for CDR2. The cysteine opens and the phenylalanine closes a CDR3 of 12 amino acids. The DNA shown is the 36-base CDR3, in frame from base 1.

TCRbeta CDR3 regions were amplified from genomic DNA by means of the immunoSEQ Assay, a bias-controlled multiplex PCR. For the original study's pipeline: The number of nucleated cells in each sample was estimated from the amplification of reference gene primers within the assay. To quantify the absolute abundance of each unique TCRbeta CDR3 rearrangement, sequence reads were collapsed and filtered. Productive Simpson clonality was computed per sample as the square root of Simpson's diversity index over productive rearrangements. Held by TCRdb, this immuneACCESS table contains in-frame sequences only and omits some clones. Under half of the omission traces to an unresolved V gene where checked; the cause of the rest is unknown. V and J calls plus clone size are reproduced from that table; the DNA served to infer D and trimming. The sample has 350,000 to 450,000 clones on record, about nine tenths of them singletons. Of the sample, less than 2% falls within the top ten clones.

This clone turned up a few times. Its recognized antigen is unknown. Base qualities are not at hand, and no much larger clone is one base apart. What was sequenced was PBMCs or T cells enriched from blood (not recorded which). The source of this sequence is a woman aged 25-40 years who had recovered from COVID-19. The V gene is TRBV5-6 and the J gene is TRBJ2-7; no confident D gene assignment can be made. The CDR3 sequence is CASSLAVREQYF. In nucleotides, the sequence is TGTGCCAGCAGCTTGGCTGTGCGGGAGCAGTACTTC.